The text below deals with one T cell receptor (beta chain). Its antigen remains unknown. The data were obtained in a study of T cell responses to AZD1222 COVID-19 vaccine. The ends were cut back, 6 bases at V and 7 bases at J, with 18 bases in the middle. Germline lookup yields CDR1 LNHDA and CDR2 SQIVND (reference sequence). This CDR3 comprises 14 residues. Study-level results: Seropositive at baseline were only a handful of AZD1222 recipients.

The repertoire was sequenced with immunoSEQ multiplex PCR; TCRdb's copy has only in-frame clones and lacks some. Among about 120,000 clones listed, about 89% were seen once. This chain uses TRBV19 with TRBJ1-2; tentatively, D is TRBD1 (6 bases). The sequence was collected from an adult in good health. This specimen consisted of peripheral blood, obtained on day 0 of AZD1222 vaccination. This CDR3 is CASSIYRDFSGYTF. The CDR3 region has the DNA TGTGCCAGTAGCATATACAGGGATTTCAGTGGCTACACCTTC. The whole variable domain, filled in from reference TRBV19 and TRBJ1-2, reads DGGITQSPKYLFRKEGQNVTLSCEQNLNHDAMYWYRQDPGQGLRLIYYSQIVNDFQKGDIAEGYSVSREKKESFPLTVTSAQKNPTAFYLCASSIYRDFSGYTFGSGTRLTVV.